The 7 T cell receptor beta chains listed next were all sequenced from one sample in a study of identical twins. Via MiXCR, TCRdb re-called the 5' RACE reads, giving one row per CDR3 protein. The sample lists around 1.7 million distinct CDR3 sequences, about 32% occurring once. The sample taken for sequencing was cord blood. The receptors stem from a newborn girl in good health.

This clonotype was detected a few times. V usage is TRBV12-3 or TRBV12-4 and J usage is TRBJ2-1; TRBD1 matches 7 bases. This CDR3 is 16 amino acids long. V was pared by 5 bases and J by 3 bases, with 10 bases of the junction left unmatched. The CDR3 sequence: CASSVSDRVFYNEQFF. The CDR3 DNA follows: TGTGCCAGCAGTGTGAGCGACAGGGTGTTCTACAATGAGCAGTTCTTC.

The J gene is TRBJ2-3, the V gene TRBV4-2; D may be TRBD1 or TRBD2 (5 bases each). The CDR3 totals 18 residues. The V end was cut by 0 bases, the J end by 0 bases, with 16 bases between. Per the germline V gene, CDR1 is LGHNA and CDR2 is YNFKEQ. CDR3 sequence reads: CASSQDWDRTSSTDTQYF. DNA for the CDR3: TGTGCCAGCAGCCAAGATTGGGACCGCACCTCTAGCACAGATACGCAGTATTTT.

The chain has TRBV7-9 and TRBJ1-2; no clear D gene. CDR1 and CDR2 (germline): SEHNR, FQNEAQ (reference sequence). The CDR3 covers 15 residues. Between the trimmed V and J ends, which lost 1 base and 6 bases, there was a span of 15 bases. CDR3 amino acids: CASSLGGFDYDGYTF. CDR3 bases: TGTGCCAGCAGCTTAGGCGGCTTTGACTACGATGGCTACACCTTC.

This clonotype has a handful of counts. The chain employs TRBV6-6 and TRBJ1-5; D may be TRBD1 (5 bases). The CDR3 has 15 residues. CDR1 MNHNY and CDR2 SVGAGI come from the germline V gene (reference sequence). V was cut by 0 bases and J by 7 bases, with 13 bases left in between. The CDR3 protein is CASSYSSFGHQPQHF. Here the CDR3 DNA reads TGTGCCAGCAGTTACTCGAGCTTTGGACACCAGCCCCAGCATTTT.

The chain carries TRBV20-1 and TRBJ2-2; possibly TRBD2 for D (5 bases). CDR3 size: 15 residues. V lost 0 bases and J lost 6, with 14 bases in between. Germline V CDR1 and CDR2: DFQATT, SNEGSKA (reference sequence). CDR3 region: CSARDGGGWAGELFF. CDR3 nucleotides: TGCAGTGCTAGAGATGGAGGAGGATGGGCCGGGGAGCTGTTTTTT.

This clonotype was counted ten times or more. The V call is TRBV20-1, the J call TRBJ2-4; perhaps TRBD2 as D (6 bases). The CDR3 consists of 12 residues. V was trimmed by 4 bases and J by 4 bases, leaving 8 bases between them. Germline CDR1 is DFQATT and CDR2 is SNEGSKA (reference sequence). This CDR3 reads CSANREKNIQYF. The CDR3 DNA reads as TGCAGTGCTAACCGGGAGAAAAACATTCAGTACTTC.

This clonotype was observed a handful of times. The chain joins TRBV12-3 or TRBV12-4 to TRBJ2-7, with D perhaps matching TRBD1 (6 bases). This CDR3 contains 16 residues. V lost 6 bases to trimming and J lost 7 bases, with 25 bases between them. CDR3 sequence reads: CASSWGDRRTDKEQYF. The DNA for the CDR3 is TGTGCCAGCAGCTGGGGCGACAGGCGGACCGATAAAGAGCAGTACTTC.